The rows below give T cell receptor beta chains drawn from one sample of a study of blood T cell repertoires in COVID-19. The assay was immunoSEQ multiplex PCR, and TCRdb's table has in-frame clones only and misses some. The top ten clones hold 3.5% to 4% of a sample with approximately 250,000 clones, approximately 90% of them seen once. What was sequenced was peripheral blood. These receptors were collected from a young man with active or convalescent COVID-19. Both conserved end residues are trimmed from each CDR3.

v_gene	j_gene	CDR3aa
TRBV2	TRBJ2-2	ASSTLPEVGRIGELF
TRBV5-1	TRBJ2-5	ASSLVRETQY
TRBV25-1	TRBJ1-1	ASSLQGSGVNTEAF
TRBV5-1	TRBJ2-5	ASTRSLDSTWETQY
TRBV6-1	TRBJ2-3	ASSEQISLRTDTQY
TRBV19	TRBJ1-1	ASSRGRDTEAF
TRBV7-8	TRBJ2-5	ASSSSTSVQETQY
TRBV9	TRBJ2-6	ASSTRTAGANVLT
TRBV2	TRBJ1-6	ASRQETGHSPLH
TRBV13	TRBJ2-5	ASSTRVLKETQY
TRBV18	TRBJ2-7	ASSPPSREGPEQY
TRBV3-1/TRBV3-2	TRBJ1-4	ASSQRDSNEKLF
TRBV12-3/TRBV12-4	TRBJ2-5	ASSLRETQY
TRBV28	TRBJ1-2	ASSLASYGYT
TRBV21-1	TRBJ2-7	ASSTRTGLRPYEQY
TRBV2	TRBJ2-7	ASILGQVSYEQY
TRBV9	TRBJ2-1	ASSVAEGTTVVHNEQF
TRBV14	TRBJ2-3	ASRRESVNTQY
TRBV5-1	TRBJ2-6	ASSLDRVNSGANVLT
TRBV7-2	TRBJ2-2	ASSLVAPNTGELF
TRBV13	TRBJ1-1	ASSFRVNTEAF
TRBV2	TRBJ2-2	ANQNTNTGELF
TRBV24-1	TRBJ1-2	ATSDFDSRGYT
TRBV11-3	TRBJ2-1	ASSFDYFYNEQF
TRBV11-1	TRBJ2-5	ASSQAWETQY
TRBV25-1	TRBJ2-5	ASSLTETPQGTQY
TRBV10-3	TRBJ2-3	AARTGVAGGWSTDTQY
TRBV19	TRBJ2-1	ASRSEDLWGAGEQF
TRBV5-1	TRBJ2-3	ASSSGLAGSRADTQY
TRBV11-2	TRBJ2-1	ASSLTSGSHNEQF
TRBV20-1	TRBJ2-7	SARVPGEQY
TRBV7-6	TRBJ2-7	ASSQRGRSSYEQY
TRBV5-1	TRBJ2-7	ASSLFSRTGITYEQY
TRBV5-1	TRBJ2-3	ASSLALAGGNTQY
TRBV6-5	TRBJ1-1	ASRLQGPPEAF
TRBV30	TRBJ2-2	AWGRFDTGELF
TRBV2	TRBJ2-7	ASRTGTSPQSEQY
TRBV27	TRBJ1-6	ASRPGTATTGALH
TRBV11-3	TRBJ2-1	ASSPGQVDGNEQF
TRBV27	TRBJ1-5	ASSPRTGRHQPQH
TRBV28	TRBJ1-1	ASSLSQTEAF
TRBV24-1	TRBJ2-2	AAGTGELF
TRBV29-1	TRBJ1-1	SVGSTEAF
TRBV12-3/TRBV12-4	TRBJ2-7	ATGLLTSYEQY
TRBV5-1	TRBJ1-4	ASSYTTGLEGEKLF
TRBV28	TRBJ1-5	ASRQQGRSQPQH
TRBV2	TRBJ2-1	ASKGSENYNEQF
TRBV11-3	TRBJ1-5	ASSLPQPLHQFHQPQH
TRBV7-9	TRBJ2-2	ASSHRQGANTGELF
TRBV5-1	TRBJ2-7	ASSLDLGSHSYEQY
TRBV6-5	TRBJ2-3	ASSYRGTKSTDTQY
TRBV28	TRBJ1-2	ASTQQGARGYT
TRBV14	TRBJ1-2	ASSQGDLALYGYT